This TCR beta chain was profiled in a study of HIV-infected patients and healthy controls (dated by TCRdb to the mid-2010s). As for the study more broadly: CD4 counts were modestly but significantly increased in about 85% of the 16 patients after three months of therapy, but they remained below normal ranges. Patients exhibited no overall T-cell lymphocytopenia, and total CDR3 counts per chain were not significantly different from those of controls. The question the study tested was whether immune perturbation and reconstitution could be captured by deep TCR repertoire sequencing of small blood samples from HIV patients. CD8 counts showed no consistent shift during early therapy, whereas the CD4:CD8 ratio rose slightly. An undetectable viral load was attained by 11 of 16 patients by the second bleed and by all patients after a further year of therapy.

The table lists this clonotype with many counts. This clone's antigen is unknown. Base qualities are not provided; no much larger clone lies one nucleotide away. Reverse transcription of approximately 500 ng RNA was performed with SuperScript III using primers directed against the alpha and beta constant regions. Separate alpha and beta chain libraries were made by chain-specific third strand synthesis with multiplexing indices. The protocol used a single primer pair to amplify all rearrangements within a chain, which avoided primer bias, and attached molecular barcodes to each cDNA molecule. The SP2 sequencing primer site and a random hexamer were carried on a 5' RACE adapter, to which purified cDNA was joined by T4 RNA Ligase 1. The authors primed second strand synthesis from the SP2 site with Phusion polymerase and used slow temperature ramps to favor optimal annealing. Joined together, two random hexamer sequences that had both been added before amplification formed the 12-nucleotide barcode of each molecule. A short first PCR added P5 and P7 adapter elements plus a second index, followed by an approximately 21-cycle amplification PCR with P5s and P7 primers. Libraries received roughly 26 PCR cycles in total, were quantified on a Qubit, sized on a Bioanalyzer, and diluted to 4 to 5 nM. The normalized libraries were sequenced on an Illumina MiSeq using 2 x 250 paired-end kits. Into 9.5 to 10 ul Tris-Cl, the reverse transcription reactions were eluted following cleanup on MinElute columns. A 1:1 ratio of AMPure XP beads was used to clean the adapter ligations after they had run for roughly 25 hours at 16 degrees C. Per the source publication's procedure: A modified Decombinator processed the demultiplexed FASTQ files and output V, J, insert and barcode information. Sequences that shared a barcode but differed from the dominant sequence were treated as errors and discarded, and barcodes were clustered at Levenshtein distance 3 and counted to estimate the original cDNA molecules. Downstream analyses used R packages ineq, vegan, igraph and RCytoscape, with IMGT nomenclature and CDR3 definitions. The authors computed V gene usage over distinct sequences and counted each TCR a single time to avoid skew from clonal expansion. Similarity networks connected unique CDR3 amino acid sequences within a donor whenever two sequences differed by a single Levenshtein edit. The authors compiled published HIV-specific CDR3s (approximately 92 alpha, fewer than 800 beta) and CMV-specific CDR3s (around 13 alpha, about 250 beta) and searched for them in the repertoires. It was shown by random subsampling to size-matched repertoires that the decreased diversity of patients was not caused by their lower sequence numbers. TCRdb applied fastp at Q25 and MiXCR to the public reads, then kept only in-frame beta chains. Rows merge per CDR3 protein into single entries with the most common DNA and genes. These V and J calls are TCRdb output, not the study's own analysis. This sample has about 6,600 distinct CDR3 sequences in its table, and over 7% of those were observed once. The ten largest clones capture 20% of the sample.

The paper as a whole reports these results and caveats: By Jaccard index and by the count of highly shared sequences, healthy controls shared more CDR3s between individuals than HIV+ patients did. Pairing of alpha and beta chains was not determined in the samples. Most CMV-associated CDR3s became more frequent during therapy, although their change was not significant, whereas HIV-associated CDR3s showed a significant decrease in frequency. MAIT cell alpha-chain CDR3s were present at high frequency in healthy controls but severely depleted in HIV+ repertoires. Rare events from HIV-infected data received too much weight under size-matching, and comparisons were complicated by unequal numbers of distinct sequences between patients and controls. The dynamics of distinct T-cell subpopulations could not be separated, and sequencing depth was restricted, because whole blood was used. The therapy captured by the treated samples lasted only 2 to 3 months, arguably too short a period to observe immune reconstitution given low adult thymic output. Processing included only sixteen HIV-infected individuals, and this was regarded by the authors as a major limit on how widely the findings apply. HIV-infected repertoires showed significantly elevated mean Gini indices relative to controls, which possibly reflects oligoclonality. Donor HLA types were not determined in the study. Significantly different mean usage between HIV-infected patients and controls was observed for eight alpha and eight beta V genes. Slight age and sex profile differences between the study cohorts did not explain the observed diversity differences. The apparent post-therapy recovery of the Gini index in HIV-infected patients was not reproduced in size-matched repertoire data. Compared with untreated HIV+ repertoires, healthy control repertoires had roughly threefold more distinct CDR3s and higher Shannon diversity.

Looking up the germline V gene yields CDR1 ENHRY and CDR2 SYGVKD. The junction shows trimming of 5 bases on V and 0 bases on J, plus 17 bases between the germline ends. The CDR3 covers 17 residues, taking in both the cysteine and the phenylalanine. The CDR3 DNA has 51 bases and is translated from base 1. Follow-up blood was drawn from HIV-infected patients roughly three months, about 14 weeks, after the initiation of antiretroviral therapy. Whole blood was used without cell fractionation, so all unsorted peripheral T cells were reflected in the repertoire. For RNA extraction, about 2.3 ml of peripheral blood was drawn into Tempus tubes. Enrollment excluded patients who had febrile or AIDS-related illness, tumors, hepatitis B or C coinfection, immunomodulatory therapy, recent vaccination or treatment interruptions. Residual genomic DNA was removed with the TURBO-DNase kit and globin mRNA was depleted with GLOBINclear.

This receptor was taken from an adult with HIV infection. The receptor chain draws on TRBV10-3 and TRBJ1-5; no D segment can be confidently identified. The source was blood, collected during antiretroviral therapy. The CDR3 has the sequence CAISSDLGGFSNQPQHF. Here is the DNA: TGTGCCATCAGTTCCGACCTGGGAGGGTTTAGCAATCAGCCCCAGCATTTT.